Listed below are T cell receptor beta chains from one sample, sequenced in a study of T-cell memory formation after mild COVID-19. TCRdb called the 5' RACE reads again in MiXCR, with one record for every CDR3 protein. The sample lists roughly 350,000 distinct CDR3 sequences, 25% to 30% occurring once. The sequencing sample was made of PBMCs or a T cell subset sorted from them (not recorded which). These TCRs come from an adult woman who had mild COVID-19 (a few samples of this study predate the infection). Cell type and time point are not known. The CDR3 runs from the conserved cysteine through the conserved F or W. A D gene is named only where the DNA matches it firmly. The size of a clone is reported for some rows only, either as once, few or many, or as a class for expanded clones.

17,TRBJ2-2,NA,few,TRBV24-1,TGTGCCACCAGTGATTCAAAATCGGGGGGCAGTACCGGGGAGCTGTTTTTT,CATSDSKSGGSTGELFF
15,TRBJ1-2,TRBD1,NA,TRBV9,TGTGCCAGCAGCGGCCGGGACAGGGTGAATTATGGCTACACCTTC,CASSGRDRVNYGYTF
15,TRBJ1-5,NA,NA,TRBV12-3/TRBV12-4,TGTGCCAGCAGTTTGGACAATCTTAGCAATCAGCCCCAGCATTTT,CASSLDNLSNQPQHF
14,TRBJ2-3,NA,NA,TRBV2,TGTGCCAGCAGTGAGAACAGCTACACAGATACGCAGTATTTT,CASSENSYTDTQYF
14,TRBJ2-1,TRBD1,NA,TRBV5-1,TGCGCCAGCAGGACAGGGTACAGGGACAATGAGCAGTTCTTC,CASRTGYRDNEQFF
13,TRBJ2-1,NA,few,TRBV5-1,TGCGCCAGCAGCTGGGCCCCATCCAATGAGCAGTTCTTC,CASSWAPSNEQFF
14,TRBJ1-2,TRBD1,NA,TRBV12-3/TRBV12-4,TGTGCCAGCAGACTACAGGGGCACCCTCGTGGCTACACCTTC,CASRLQGHPRGYTF
11,TRBJ1-1,NA,few,TRBV27,TGTGCCAGCACCCGAGGAACTGAAGCTTTCTTT,CASTRGTEAFF
11,TRBJ2-3,NA,NA,TRBV12-3/TRBV12-4,TGTGCCAGCAGGGTGGGGGATACGCAGTATTTT,CASRVGDTQYF
16,TRBJ2-7,NA,NA,TRBV6-1,TGTGCCAGCAGTGAAGCCTCCCCGGCCCTGGGCCACGAGCAGTACTTC,CASSEASPALGHEQYF
15,TRBJ2-2,NA,few,TRBV7-9,TGTGCCAGCAGCTTTCGGGGGCTATACGGCGGGGAGCTGTTTTTT,CASSFRGLYGGELFF
17,TRBJ1-2,NA,NA,TRBV9,TGTGCCAGCAGCGTAGGGACGGCGACCCGTGCTAACTATGGCTACACCTTC,CASSVGTATRANYGYTF
15,TRBJ2-1,NA,few,TRBV4-1,TGCGCCAGCAGCCAAGAGGGGGCACCCAACAATGAGCAGTTCTTC,CASSQEGAPNNEQFF
12,TRBJ2-5,NA,NA,TRBV6-1,TGTGCCAGCAGCCCGGCGGAGGAGACCCAGTACTTC,CASSPAEETQYF
16,TRBJ2-1,NA,NA,TRBV5-1,TGCGCCAGCAGCTTTGAAAGCGTAGTCGGATACAATGAGCAGTTCTTC,CASSFESVVGYNEQFF
14,TRBJ1-2,NA,NA,TRBV27,TGTGCCAGCAGTGGACCTGGGGGTAACTATGGCTACACCTTC,CASSGPGGNYGYTF